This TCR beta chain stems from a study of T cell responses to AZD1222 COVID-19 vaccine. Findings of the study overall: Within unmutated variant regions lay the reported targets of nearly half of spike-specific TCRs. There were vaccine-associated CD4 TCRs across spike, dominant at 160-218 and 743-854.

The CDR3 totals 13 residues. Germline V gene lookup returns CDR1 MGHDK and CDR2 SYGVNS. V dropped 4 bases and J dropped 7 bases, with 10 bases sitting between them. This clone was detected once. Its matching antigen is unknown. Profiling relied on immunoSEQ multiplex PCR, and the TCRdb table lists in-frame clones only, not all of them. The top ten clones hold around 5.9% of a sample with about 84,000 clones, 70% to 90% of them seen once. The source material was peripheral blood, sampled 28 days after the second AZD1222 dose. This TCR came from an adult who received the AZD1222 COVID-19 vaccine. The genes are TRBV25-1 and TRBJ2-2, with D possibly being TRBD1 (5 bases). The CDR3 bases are TGTGCCAGCAGTGCCCAGGGTGGCGGGGAGCTGTTTTTT. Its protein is CASSAQGGGELFF.